This entry lists 20 T cell receptor beta chains sequenced from one sample in a study of CD8 T cells in ankylosing spondylitis. TCRdb itself ran the 5' RACE reads through MiXCR, one entry per CDR3 protein. The sample contains approximately 100,000 distinct CDR3 sequences, roughly 8.7% of which appear only once. The specimen was blood, either unsorted or a sorted T cell fraction (not recorded which). The receptor set was obtained from a male donor with ankylosing spondylitis or in good health (not recorded which).

A few counts support this clonotype. A read error may account for a junction end that differs from germline. The chain recombines TRBV20-1 with TRBJ1-5, with D perhaps matching TRBD1 (5 bases). Germline assignment: CDR1 DFQATT and CDR2 SNEGSKA (reference sequence). The CDR3 totals 17 residues. CDR3 DNA: TGCTGTGCTAGAGAGGAAACGACGGGACTCCAGGGTCAGCCCCAGCATTTT. It specifies CCAREETTGLQGQPQHF.

This clonotype showed up many times. The rearrangement uses TRBV5-1 and TRBJ1-2, with TRBD1 matching over 8 bases. Trimming cost V 5 bases and J 4 bases; bases outside gene matches: 10. Germline loops: CDR1 SGHRS, CDR2 YFSETQ. The CDR3 loop spans 15 amino acids. CDR3 nucleotides: TGCGCCAGCAGAGATATCGGGACAGGCAGCTATGGCTACACCTTC. Amino acids: CASRDIGTGSYGYTF. Together with reference TRBV5-1 and TRBJ1-2, the CDR3 gives the full variable domain: KAGVTQTPRYLIKTRGQQVTLSCSPISGHRSVSWYQQTPGQGLQFLFEYFSETQRNKGNFPGRFSGRQFSNSRSEMNVSTLELGDSALYLCASRDIGTGSYGYTFGSGTRLTVV.

This clonotype appeared many times. This chain connects TRBV20-1 to TRBJ2-5; TRBD1 matches 9 bases. The germline CDR1 and CDR2 sequences are DFQATT and SNEGSKA (reference sequence). Trimming at V came to 6 bases and at J to 1 base, leaving 6 bases not matched to a gene. The CDR3 covers 14 residues. The CDR3 reads CSAPGQGIQETQYF. CDR3 DNA: TGCAGTGCCCCGGGACAGGGAATCCAAGAGACCCAGTACTTC.

This clonotype showed up many times. The J gene is TRBJ1-2, the V gene TRBV4-1, with D unclear. CDR1 is MGHRA, CDR2 YSYEKL, per germline. The CDR3 is 14 residues long. The V and J ends lost 1 base and 4 bases respectively, with 10 bases between them. The CDR3 region is CASSQGSILYGYTF. The DNA for the CDR3 is TGCGCCAGCAGCCAAGGGAGCATTCTCTATGGCTACACCTTC.

This clonotype was counted ten times or more. This sequence joins TRBV25-1 and TRBJ2-2; TRBD2 matches at 10 bases. V lost 1 base, J lost 2 bases, and 4 bases stayed unmatched. Germline CDR1 MGHDK, CDR2 SYGVNS. The length of the CDR3 is 17 residues. CDR3 amino acids: CASSESTSGANTGELFF. CDR3 DNA sequence: TGTGCCAGCAGTGAATCCACTAGCGGGGCCAACACCGGGGAGCTGTTTTTT.

As regards this clonotype: One end of the junction fails to match germline, which may point to a read error. CDR3 nucleotides: TGTACTAGTGGTACGACGGGGGATGGCTACACCTTC. Protein sequence: CTSGTTGDGYTF. V and J are TRBV12-5 and TRBJ1-2, with D perhaps matching TRBD1 (5 bases). The CDR3 is 12 amino acids. Per germline, CDR1 LGHNT and CDR2 FRNRAP. The full variable domain, in which reference TRBV12-5 and TRBJ1-2 provide the parts outside the CDR3, is DARVTQTPRHKVTEMGQEVTMRCQPILGHNTVFWYRQTMMQGLELLAYFRNRAPLDDSGMPKDRFSAEMPDATLATLKIQPSEPRDSAVYFCTSGTTGDGYTFGSGTRLTVV.

This clonotype was seen ten or more times. This sequence joins TRBV27 and TRBJ2-5, with TRBD1 identical over 7 bases. The germline V gene encodes CDR1 MNHEY and CDR2 SMNVEV (reference sequence). This CDR3 has 15 amino acids. J was trimmed by 5 bases and V by 6 bases; bases with no gene match: 12. CDR3 sequence: CASSTTLGGWETQYF. DNA of the CDR3: TGTGCCAGCAGCACCACCCTAGGGGGCTGGGAGACCCAGTACTTC.

This clonotype was counted ten times or more. CDR3 residues: CAISESGTVNEKLFF. CDR3 DNA sequence: TGTGCCATCAGTGAGTCCGGGACAGTGAATGAAAAACTGTTTTTT. The chain carries TRBV10-3 and TRBJ1-4; 7 bases match TRBD1. The V segment lost 0 bases and the J segment 5 bases; nucleotides outside the gene matches: 3. Looked up from germline, CDR1 is ENHRY and CDR2 is SYGVKD. This CDR3 contains 15 residues.

This clonotype showed up many times. V and J are TRBV27 and TRBJ2-7; 8 nucleotides line up with TRBD1. The V and J ends lost 5 bases and 7 bases, in that order; junction bases with no gene match: 13. The germline CDR1 and CDR2 sequences are MNHEY and SMNVEV (reference sequence). The CDR3 runs to 15 residues. CDR3 loop: CASSPGTGGFWEQYF. The CDR3 DNA reads as TGTGCCAGCAGTCCCGGGACAGGAGGGTTCTGGGAGCAGTACTTC.

This clonotype was observed at least ten times. The J gene is TRBJ2-6, the V gene TRBV19; possibly TRBD1 for D (6 bases). V was shortened by 10 bases and J by 2 bases, with 12 bases between the two germline ends. This CDR3 contains 14 residues. The germline CDR1 and CDR2 sequences are LNHDA and SQIVND (reference sequence). CDR3 sequence: CATKGGTGANVLTF. CDR3 in DNA: TGTGCCACTAAAGGGGGTACTGGGGCCAACGTCCTGACTTTC.

This clonotype was recorded many times. This chain uses TRBV12-3 or TRBV12-4 with TRBJ2-7, with D perhaps matching TRBD1 (7 bases). CDR3 length: 14 amino acids. Trimming shortened V by 7 bases and J by 3 bases, and 16 bases separated the two germline ends. In DNA, the CDR3 is TGTGCCAGCACCCTGGGGCAGGGGGGCTACGAGCAGTACTTC. Residues: CASTLGQGGYEQYF.

In this sample, this clonotype turned up many times. The rearrangement uses TRBV10-3 and TRBJ1-1; no clear D gene. This CDR3 is 16 amino acids long. Trimming left V 3 bases short and J 2 bases short, with 16 bases between. The germline gives CDR1 ENHRY, CDR2 SYGVKD. CDR3 sequence reads: CAISDTRLSANTEAFF. The CDR3 coding sequence is TGTGCCATCAGTGACACGCGCCTGTCGGCCAACACTGAAGCTTTCTTT.

This clonotype was seen only a few times. The V and J genes are TRBV6-1 and TRBJ1-5; TRBD1 agrees at 8 bases. The CDR3 is made up of 13 amino acids. The J segment lost 2 bases and the V segment lost 6 bases, leaving 0 bases of the junction unmatched. Germline CDR1 reads MNHNS; CDR2 reads SASEGT. As DNA, the CDR3 is TGTGCCAGCAGACAGGGGGGCAATCAGCCCCAGCATTTT. Translated: CASRQGGNQPQHF.

The DNA for the CDR3 is TGCGCCAGCGGACAGGGGGGGCTTGAAGCTTTCTTT. As protein: CASGQGGLEAFF. The chain uses TRBV5-1 and TRBJ1-1, with TRBD1 matching over 10 bases. V shed 7 bases, J shed 7 bases, and the junction held 4 bases outside the gene matches. Germline lookup yields CDR1 SGHRS and CDR2 YFSETQ. The CDR3 consists of 12 residues.

Turning to this clonotype: With a much larger clone just one base away, this may be a read error. The conserved phenylalanine or tryptophan is not found at the CDR3 terminus, so this likely reflects a read error. The chain employs TRBV10-1 and TRBJ1-2, with a possible D match to TRBD1 (5 bases). The CDR3 contains 16 residues. Between the trimmed V and J ends, which lost 2 bases and 3 bases, there was a span of 16 bases. Per germline, CDR1 WNHNN and CDR2 SYGVQD (reference sequence). The CDR3 protein is CASSEVQAPNYYGYTL. DNA for the CDR3: TGCGCCAGCAGTGAGGTACAGGCGCCTAACTACTATGGCTACACCCTC.

There are many counts of this clonotype. V and J are TRBV20-1 and TRBJ2-7, with 7 bases fitting TRBD2. V shed 5 bases, J shed 2 bases, and the junction held 6 bases outside the gene matches. The germline V gene has CDR1 DFQATT and CDR2 SNEGSKA (reference sequence). CDR3 length: 13 amino acids. CDR3 nucleotides: TGCAGTGCTGTGAGCGGGACCCCCTACGAGCAGTACTTC. This codes for CSAVSGTPYEQYF.

This clonotype was detected ten times or more. The V gene is TRBV20-1, the J gene TRBJ2-1, with 9 positions matching TRBD1. From germline, CDR1 is DFQATT and CDR2 SNEGSKA (reference sequence). This CDR3 comprises 14 residues. The trim removed 1 base at V and 5 bases at J, leaving 3 bases unmatched. CDR3 amino acids: CSARVRDRDNEQFF. The CDR3 DNA reads as TGCAGTGCTAGAGTGCGGGACAGGGACAATGAGCAGTTCTTC.

Many counts were recorded for this clonotype. The chain uses TRBV9 and TRBJ2-1; perhaps TRBD2 as D (6 bases). Germline lookup yields CDR1 SGDLS and CDR2 YYNGEE. V gave up 0 bases and J gave up 2 bases, with 9 bases separating them. The CDR3 is 15 residues long. In DNA, the CDR3 is TGTGCCAGCAGCGTAGGTGGGGAGGCCTACAATGAGCAGTTCTTC. It is translated as CASSVGGEAYNEQFF.

This clonotype came up many times. CDR3 coding DNA: TGTGCCAGCAGCCCTTCGGGTGGGGCGAATTCACCCCTCCACTTT. It codes for CASSPSGGANSPLHF. The chain joins TRBV9 to TRBJ1-6; TRBD1 is a possible D gene (5 bases). Trimming pared 4 bases from V and 7 bases from J, leaving 15 bases between. Germline CDR1 reads SGDLS; CDR2 reads YYNGEE. This CDR3 is built from 15 residues. The whole variable domain, filled in from reference TRBV9 and TRBJ1-6, reads DSGVTQTPKHLITATGQRVTLRCSPRSGDLSVYWYQQSLDQGLQFLIQYYNGEERAKGNILERFSAQQFPDLHSELNLSSLELGDSALYFCASSPSGGANSPLHFGNGTRLTVT.

This clonotype was detected many times. This chain links TRBV6-1 with TRBJ2-3; the D call may be TRBD1 or TRBD2 (5 bases each). Germline lookup yields CDR1 MNHNS and CDR2 SASEGT. V gave up 5 bases and J gave up 2 bases, with 8 bases separating them. CDR3 size: 13 residues. The CDR3 reads CASSRDPTDTQYF. For the CDR3, the DNA is TGTGCCAGCAGTCGGGACCCCACAGATACGCAGTATTTT.